The next 16 T cell receptor beta chains were all read from a single sample in a study of cytomegalovirus exposure and HLA in healthy donors. The PCR contained 60 Vbeta and 13 Jbeta primers. Here immunoSEQ multiplex PCR was the method, and the copy in TCRdb shows in-frame clones only, minus some. The data show 100,000 to 150,000 clones, over 60% seen once. The specimen sequenced was PBMCs. The receptors shown here come from a middle-aged man in good health and CMV-seronegative.

J is TRBJ2-2 and V is TRBV9, with 7 nucleotides matching TRBD2. CDR1 is SGDLS and CDR2 is YYNGEE in the germline V gene. V shed 4 bases, J shed 5 bases, and the junction held 20 bases outside the gene matches. The CDR3 extends over 19 amino acids. The CDR3 nucleotides read TGTGCCAGCAGCTCCTCCTTGGGGAGGGTCCGACTAAATACCGGGGAGCTGTTTTTT. It specifies CASSSSLGRVRLNTGELFF.

V usage is TRBV7-2 and J usage is TRBJ2-1, with D perhaps TRBD2 (6 bases). The CDR3 length is 14 residues. The V gene lost 0 bases and the J gene lost 6 bases, with 9 bases spanning the gap. CDR1 and CDR2 from the germline V gene are SGHTA and FQGNSA. CDR3 coding DNA: TGTGCCAGCAGCTTAGCGGGACTCTTCAATGAGCAGTTCTTC. Protein sequence: CASSLAGLFNEQFF.

A few counts support this clone. The gene calls are TRBV5-1 and TRBJ2-5; 9 bases match TRBD1. The DNA end is a closer match to TRBJ2-7, so the J assignment may be wrong. The CDR3 consists of 14 residues. Germline CDR1 and CDR2: SGHRS and YFSETQ. The CDR3 DNA follows: TGCGCCAGCAGCTTGGAACAGGGGGCCTCCGAGCAGTACTTC. It specifies CASSLEQGASEQYF.

The chain is built from TRBV19 and TRBJ2-5; D possibly corresponds to TRBD1 (5 bases). The J call may be faulty, since TRBJ2-7 better matches the DNA end. Germline V gene sequence: CDR1 LNHDA, CDR2 SQIVND (reference sequence). There are 12 residues in the CDR3. The CDR3: CASADQGNEQYF. The DNA for the CDR3 is TGTGCCAGCGCAGACCAGGGAAACGAGCAGTACTTC.

The gene calls are TRBV18 and TRBJ1-5; D perhaps matches TRBD1 (6 bases). Trimming took off 3 bases at V and 6 bases at J, with 15 bases between the two ends. This CDR3 comprises 15 residues. Germline CDR1 KGHSH, CDR2 LQKENI. The CDR3 region is CASSPTNREGQPQHF. The CDR3 coding sequence is TGTGCCAGCTCACCTACGAACAGGGAAGGTCAGCCCCAGCATTTT.

V gene TRBV19 combines with J gene TRBJ2-3, with 8 nucleotides matching TRBD2. The CDR3 covers 14 residues. V shed 5 bases, J shed 3 bases, and the junction held 4 bases outside the gene matches. The germline V gene has CDR1 LNHDA and CDR2 SQIVND (reference sequence). For the CDR3, the DNA is TGTGCCAGTAGTCGGGGGGGCCAGACAGATACGCAGTATTTT. Its protein is CASSRGGQTDTQYF.

This clone was seen more than once but under ten times. The same CDR3 is also encoded by other DNA sequences in this sample. The genes are TRBV7-9 and TRBJ2-7, with 9 nucleotides matching TRBD2. CDR1 SEHNR and CDR2 FQNEAQ come from the germline V gene (reference sequence). This CDR3 has 15 residues. In nucleotides, the CDR3 is TGTTCCAGCAGCTCCAGCGGGGGGCCTTCTGGCGAGCAGTACGTC. Protein sequence: CSSSSSGGPSGEQYV.

This sequence joins TRBV10-3 and TRBJ1-3, with D possibly being TRBD1 (5 bases). Germline V CDR1 and CDR2: ENHRY, SYGVKD. Trimming took 10 bases from V and 2 from J, leaving 18 bases between them. This CDR3 is built from 15 residues. The DNA of the CDR3 is TGTGCCACGGGGACCCCCTCGGGAGCTGGAAACACCATATATTTT. It encodes CATGTPSGAGNTIYF.

The V and J genes are TRBV4-3 and TRBJ1-1; TRBD1 matches at 7 bases. J was trimmed by 9 bases and V by 2 bases; bases with no gene match: 6. This CDR3 has 13 amino acids. Germline V lookup: CDR1 LGHNA, CDR2 YSLEER. The CDR3 nucleotides are TGCGCCAGCAGCCAAAGGGGGGACAGTAAAGCTTTCTTT. Its translation is CASSQRGDSKAFF.

The chain uses TRBV14 and TRBJ2-1; TRBD2 matches at 9 bases. With V trimmed by 1 base and J by 9 bases, 7 bases remained unmatched. The V gene's germline CDR1 is SGHDN and CDR2 FVKESK. The CDR3 runs 15 residues. CDR3 sequence reads: CASSQGAGGWAEQFF. The CDR3 nucleotides read TGTGCCAGCAGCCAAGGAGCGGGGGGCTGGGCTGAGCAGTTCTTC.

The gene calls are TRBV4-1 and TRBJ1-6; D ambiguous. V lost 4 bases and J lost 7, with 17 bases in between. The CDR3 extends over 16 amino acids. Germline V gene data show CDR1 as MGHRA and CDR2 as YSYEKL. This CDR3 is CASSPREGPGNSPLHF. The CDR3 DNA reads as TGCGCCAGCAGCCCCCGGGAGGGCCCCGGGAATTCACCCCTCCACTTT.

The chain joins TRBV10-2 to TRBJ2-3; a possible D gene is TRBD1 (6 bases). Trimming removed 4 bases from V and 0 bases from J, with 17 bases in between. The germline V gene has CDR1 WSHSY and CDR2 SAAADI. This CDR3 contains 17 residues. Written as DNA, the CDR3 is TGCGCCAGCAGTGGTTCGCAGCAGGGGTACAGCACAGATACGCAGTATTTT. Amino acids: CASSGSQQGYSTDTQYF.

The chain links TRBV21-1 to TRBJ2-7; the D call TRBD2 from the table was never checked on the DNA. TRBV21-1 is marked as a pseudogene. The CDR3 is made up of 19 amino acids. The chain's CDR3 is CASSKGVWGPGGGLRGQYV. The CDR3 DNA reads as TGTGCCAGCAGCAAAGGCGTCTGGGGACCAGGCGGAGGGCTACGAGGGCAGTACGTC.

The CDR3 region is CASSQDMRVGRGEAFF. CDR3 DNA: TGCGCCAGCAGCCAAGATATGAGGGTCGGCAGGGGTGAAGCTTTCTTT. The gene calls are TRBV4-3 and TRBJ1-1, with TRBD1 as a possible D gene (6 bases). V lost 0 bases and J lost 7, with 18 bases in between. The CDR3 consists of 16 residues. Germline CDR1 is LGHNA and CDR2 is YSLEER.

The genes are TRBV11-3 and TRBJ2-5; D may be TRBD1 (6 bases). V lost 1 base, J lost 5 bases, and 11 bases lay in between. The CDR3 covers 14 residues. CDR1 and CDR2 from the germline V gene are SGHNT and YENEEA. CDR3 region: CASSLVGGEETQYF. CDR3 nucleotide sequence: TGTGCCAGCAGCTTAGTTGGGGGCGAGGAGACCCAGTACTTC.

V is TRBV7-2 and J is TRBJ1-4; 8 nucleotides agree with TRBD1. V lost 4 bases and J lost 10; bases outside the gene matches: 5. This CDR3 has 13 amino acids. The germline V gene encodes CDR1 SGHTA and CDR2 FQGNSA. CDR3 in DNA: TGTGCCAGCAGCTGGGGGACAGGTGGAAAACTGTTTTTT. Its protein product is CASSWGTGGKLFF.